This T cell receptor beta chain was documented in a study of graft-versus-host responses after intestinal transplantation. Assay: immunoSEQ multiplex PCR; the TCRdb copy retains only in-frame clones and omits some. The data contain 60,000 to 75,000 clones, 70% to 90% of them seen just once; the ten biggest clones take up 2.5%. Concerning this clone: Its antigen is unidentified.

The material was unstimulated CD8+ T cells sorted from spleen or lymph node cells, obtained before intestinal transplant. The sequence was collected from a human donor who received an intestinal transplant.

The CDR3 loop reads CASSELTDTQYF. The CDR3 DNA is TGTGCCAGCAGCGAGCTCACAGATACGCAGTATTTT. The V and J genes are TRBV7-9 and TRBJ2-3; D not resolved. The germline V gene has CDR1 SEHNR and CDR2 FQNEAQ (reference sequence). The CDR3 length is 12 residues. With 5 bases removed from V and 2 bases from J, the gap between germline ends came to 5 bases. Using reference TRBV7-9 and TRBJ2-3 for the parts outside the CDR3, the full variable domain is DTGVSQNPRHKITKRGQNVTFRCDPISEHNRLYWYRQTLGQGPEFLTYFQNEAQLEKSRLLSDRFSAERPKGSFSTLEIQRTEQGDSAMYLCASSELTDTQYFGPGTRLTVL.